A single sample gave rise to the 29 T cell receptor beta chains below, sequenced in a study of shared clonotypes between healthy human individuals. Sequenced by immunoSEQ multiplex PCR; TCRdb stores in-frame clones only, minus some. This sample has more than 2,000,000 clones, with approximately 94% found just once. The sample taken for sequencing was naive CD4+ T cells sorted from blood. Noted subset: CD45RA+ positively selected. These receptor sequences come from a man aged 18 to 29 in good health.

This sequence joins TRBV19 and TRBJ1-2, with D possibly being TRBD1 (5 bases). In germline, CDR1 is LNHDA, CDR2 SQIVND (reference sequence). The germline V and J ends were trimmed by 5 bases and 3 bases, with 13 bases remaining between them. The CDR3 totals 14 residues. The CDR3 sequence: CASSLGPQDYGYTF. For the CDR3, the DNA is TGTGCCAGTAGTCTGGGACCTCAGGACTATGGCTACACCTTC. Complete variable domain (other parts from reference TRBV19 and TRBJ1-2): DGGITQSPKYLFRKEGQNVTLSCEQNLNHDAMYWYRQDPGQGLRLIYYSQIVNDFQKGDIAEGYSVSREKKESFPLTVTSAQKNPTAFYLCASSLGPQDYGYTFGSGTRLTVV.

The chain carries TRBV15 and TRBJ2-3; D remains unclear. Germline V gene lookup returns CDR1 LNHNV and CDR2 YYDKDF (reference sequence). The CDR3 covers 14 residues. V was cut by 3 bases and J by 1 base, with 8 bases left in between. CDR3 residues: CATSRDGRTDTQYF. The CDR3, as DNA: TGTGCCACCAGCAGGGACGGACGCACAGATACGCAGTATTTT.

This chain joins TRBV2 and TRBJ1-1; D is uncertain. V gave up 7 bases and J gave up 4 bases, with 16 bases separating them. The CDR3 loop spans 14 amino acids. Germline values: CDR1 SNHLY, CDR2 FYNNEI. CDR3 residues: CASNGPLRSTEAFF. CDR3 bases: TGTGCCAGCAATGGACCCCTAAGGAGCACTGAAGCTTTCTTT.

The chain combines TRBV9 with TRBJ2-7; D is possibly TRBD1 or TRBD2 (6 bases each). This CDR3 spans 14 amino acids. Trimming removed 0 bases at V and 2 bases at J, with 9 bases between. CDR1 SGDLS and CDR2 YYNGEE come from the germline V gene. CDR3 loop: CASSVGGAAYEQYF. The CDR3, as DNA: TGTGCCAGCAGCGTAGGGGGGGCTGCCTACGAGCAGTACTTC.

The chain couples TRBV6-6 to TRBJ1-5; 7 nucleotides line up with TRBD1. The germline V gene encodes CDR1 MNHNY and CDR2 SVGAGI (reference sequence). Trimming took 6 bases from V and 2 from J; bases not matched to a gene: 4. CDR3 length: 14 residues. The CDR3 coding sequence is TGTGCCAGCAGATACCAGGGGGGCAATCAGCCCCAGCATTTT. It codes for CASRYQGGNQPQHF.

The chain has TRBV11-2 and TRBJ1-1; D possibly corresponds to TRBD1 (5 bases). The V gene lost 2 bases and the J gene lost 2 bases, with 12 bases spanning the gap. This CDR3 comprises 15 residues. Germline CDR1 and CDR2: SGHAT and FQNNGV. The CDR3 loop reads CASSLLERGNTEAFF. CDR3 nucleotides: TGTGCCAGCAGCTTACTGGAAAGGGGAAACACTGAAGCTTTCTTT.

V gene TRBV7-9 combines with J gene TRBJ2-7, with 7 bases aligning to TRBD1. The CDR3 is made up of 16 amino acids. V lost 6 bases, J lost 4 bases, and 15 bases stayed unmatched. In germline, CDR1 is SEHNR, CDR2 FQNEAQ (reference sequence). CDR3 DNA sequence: TGTGCCAGCAGTTCGGGACAGCCCAACTTACCGTACGAGCAGTACTTC. Translation: CASSSGQPNLPYEQYF.

In this sample, this clone turned up a few times. The chain has TRBV27 and TRBJ1-2; 7 positions match TRBD1. This CDR3 is built from 16 residues. V shed 5 bases and J 2 bases; nucleotides not matched to a gene: 11. Germline assignment: CDR1 MNHEY and CDR2 SMNVEV (reference sequence). In nucleotides, the CDR3 is TGTGCCAGCAGTCACCTAGACAGGGCCTCGAACTATGGCTACACCTTC. This codes for CASSHLDRASNYGYTF.

Regarding this clone: Other DNA sequences within the sample encode an identical CDR3. The chain combines TRBV11-2 with TRBJ1-5; D is perhaps TRBD1 (5 bases). V gave up 0 bases and J gave up 3 bases, with 9 bases separating them. The CDR3 loop spans 15 amino acids. Germline CDR1 SGHAT, CDR2 FQNNGV. This chain's CDR3 is CASSLDSGHNQPQHF. For the CDR3, the DNA is TGTGCCAGCAGCTTAGATTCGGGGCACAATCAGCCCCAGCATTTT.

There are a few counts of this clone. In nucleotides, the CDR3 is TGCGCCAGCAGTCAATCTACGGACAGATATAATTCACCCCTCCACTTT. Its translation is CASSQSTDRYNSPLHF. The gene calls are TRBV23-1 and TRBJ1-6; tentative D call: TRBD1 (6 bases). TRBV23-1 is an open reading frame whose function is uncertain. V was pared by 0 bases and J by 4 bases, with 10 bases between. CDR3 length equals 16 residues.

The genes are TRBV29-1 and TRBJ2-2, with a tentative D call TRBD1 (5 bases). The CDR3 spans 11 residues. The V end lost 7 bases, the J end lost 10 bases, and 13 bases lay between the germline ends. Germline V gene data show CDR1 as SQVTM and CDR2 as ANQGSEA. CDR3 in DNA: TGCAGCGCCCAAAGGGGTTTGGAGCTGTTTTTT. Its translation: CSAQRGLELFF.

As to this clone: Other DNA sequences in the same sample also yield this CDR3. This rearrangement joins TRBV7-2 to TRBJ2-5, with D perhaps TRBD2 (6 bases). Trimming cost V 6 bases and J 1 base, with 12 bases left between them. CDR3 length: 14 residues. The germline CDR1 and CDR2 sequences are SGHTA and FQGNSA. In DNA form, the CDR3 reads TGTGCCAGCAGTCCGACTAGGGTCCAAGAGACCCAGTACTTC. As protein: CASSPTRVQETQYF.

The genes are TRBV6-1 and TRBJ2-5; weak D call: TRBD1 (5 bases). V was pared by 4 bases and J by 5 bases, with 8 bases between. CDR1 MNHNS and CDR2 SASEGT come from the germline V gene. CDR3 length: 12 amino acids. CDR3 loop: CASSAGLETQYF. DNA of the CDR3: TGTGCCAGCAGTGCAGGGTTGGAGACCCAGTACTTC.

This clone was seen a few times. The gene calls are TRBV30 and TRBJ1-2, with 8 bases identical to TRBD1. Trimming took 8 bases from V and 8 from J; bases not matched to a gene: 22. The CDR3 sequence is 16 residues long. The germline V gene encodes CDR1 GTSNPN and CDR2 SVGIG (reference sequence). The DNA for the CDR3 is TGTGCCCTACAGAGGACAGGGAGCGGGAGTGGATGGGGCTACACCTTC. Translation: CALQRTGSGSGWGYTF.

This chain connects TRBV4-1 to TRBJ1-5, with 9 bases matching TRBD1. The CDR3 runs to 15 residues. The V and J ends lost 4 bases and 4 bases, in that order; junction bases with no gene match: 5. Germline CDR1 and CDR2: MGHRA and YSYEKL. In nucleotides, the CDR3 is TGCGCCAGCAGCCCGTGGGACAGGGCTAATCAGCCCCAGCATTTT. Its translation: CASSPWDRANQPQHF.

The chain has TRBV5-1 and TRBJ2-5, with 10 bases identical to TRBD2. The CDR3 sequence is 15 residues long. The germline V gene encodes CDR1 SGHRS and CDR2 YFSETQ. Losses at the gene ends were 4 bases for V and 5 bases for J; bases not matched to a gene: 8. CDR3: CASSLQREGRETQYF. DNA of the CDR3: TGCGCCAGCAGCCTCCAGCGGGAGGGCCGGGAGACCCAGTACTTC.

The chain recombines TRBV4-1 with TRBJ2-6; D ambiguous. The CDR3 consists of 17 residues. CDR1 MGHRA and CDR2 YSYEKL come from the germline V gene. The ends were cut back, 1 base at V and 0 bases at J, with 10 bases in the middle. The CDR3 here is CASSQVPGLSGANVLTF. The CDR3 nucleotides read TGCGCCAGCAGCCAAGTGCCAGGCCTCTCTGGGGCCAACGTCCTGACTTTC.

This clone was observed once. The chain uses TRBV6-1 and TRBJ2-7; 8 bases align to TRBD2. The junction had 14 bases not matched to a gene; V was cut back by 3 bases and J by 4 bases. Germline V gene data show CDR1 as MNHNS and CDR2 as SASEGT. The CDR3 is 17 residues long. CDR3 bases: TGTGCCAGCAGTGAGTTGCTAGCGGGTTCTTTAGGGTACGAGCAGTACTTC. It yields the protein CASSELLAGSLGYEQYF.

This chain joins TRBV2 and TRBJ2-2; possible D gene TRBD2, 6 bases. CDR3 length equals 15 residues. The ends were cut back, 8 bases at V and 4 bases at J, with 17 bases in the middle. Per the germline V gene, CDR1 is SNHLY and CDR2 is FYNNEI. The CDR3, as DNA: TGTGCCAGCCTCAAGTCGGGAGCGGGCACCGGGGAGCTGTTTTTT. This gives the protein CASLKSGAGTGELFF.

The V gene is TRBV9, the J gene TRBJ2-5, with D perhaps assigned TRBD1 or TRBD2 (5 bases each). This CDR3 is 16 amino acids long. V lost 4 bases and J lost 1, with 17 bases in between. Germline V gene lookup returns CDR1 SGDLS and CDR2 YYNGEE. The CDR3 spells CASSPRGRTFQETQYF. The CDR3 DNA sequence: TGTGCCAGCAGCCCCCGGGGACGGACCTTCCAAGAGACCCAGTACTTC. Complete variable domain (other parts from reference TRBV9 and TRBJ2-5): DSGVTQTPKHLITATGQRVTLRCSPRSGDLSVYWYQQSLDQGLQFLIQYYNGEERAKGNILERFSAQQFPDLHSELNLSSLELGDSALYFCASSPRGRTFQETQYFGPGTRLLVL.

Details on this clone: Other DNA sequences in this sample translate to the same CDR3. This chain connects TRBV5-1 to TRBJ2-7; D is possibly TRBD2 (5 bases). Germline V gives CDR1 SGHRS, CDR2 YFSETQ. The germline V and J ends were trimmed by 0 bases and 0 bases, with 10 bases remaining between them. CDR3 length: 15 amino acids. The CDR3 region is CASSLASGDSYEQYF. In nucleotides, the CDR3 is TGCGCCAGCAGCTTGGCCTCCGGGGACTCCTACGAGCAGTACTTC. Variable domain in full (rest from reference TRBV5-1 and TRBJ2-7): KAGVTQTPRYLIKTRGQQVTLSCSPISGHRSVSWYQQTPGQGLQFLFEYFSETQRNKGNFPGRFSGRQFSNSRSEMNVSTLELGDSALYLCASSLASGDSYEQYFGPGTRLTVT.

This clone was observed a single time. V usage is TRBV15 and J usage is TRBJ2-6; 10 bases match TRBD1. The CDR3 totals 17 residues. Germline V lookup: CDR1 LNHNV, CDR2 YYDKDF (reference sequence). Trimming removed 4 bases from V and 0 bases from J; junction bases left unmatched: 3. The CDR3: CATSTGQGLSGANVLTF. CDR3 DNA sequence: TGTGCCACCAGCACGGGACAGGGGCTCTCTGGGGCCAACGTCCTGACTTTC.

V usage is TRBV28 and J usage is TRBJ2-1; no clear D. Germline CDR1 and CDR2: MDHEN and SYDVKM. This CDR3 has 14 amino acids. V was clipped by 5 bases and J by 8 bases, with 16 bases between them. For the CDR3, the DNA is TGTGCCAGCAGTCAAACTTACGTCAAAGATGAGCAGTTCTTC. Translating gives CASSQTYVKDEQFF.

The V call is TRBV6-6, the J call TRBJ2-6; D unclear. The CDR3 totals 14 residues. Germline CDR1 reads MNHNY; CDR2 reads SVGAGI (reference sequence). Trimming cost V 11 bases and J 4 bases, with 15 bases left between them. The CDR3 is CAALTPSGANVLTF. The CDR3 coding sequence is TGTGCCGCCTTGACCCCGTCCGGGGCCAACGTCCTGACTTTC.

With regard to this clone: This sample includes further DNA sequences coding for the same CDR3. The rearrangement joins TRBV6-5 to TRBJ1-1; perhaps TRBD1 as D (5 bases). The CDR3 loop spans 13 amino acids. Trimming pared 6 bases from V and 1 base from J, leaving 9 bases between. Germline V gives CDR1 MNHEY, CDR2 SVGAGI. The CDR3 DNA follows: TGTGCCAGCAGCCGTACAGGGAACACTGAAGCTTTCTTT. Amino acids: CASSRTGNTEAFF.

On this clone: This specimen includes other DNA sequences encoding the same CDR3. The gene calls are TRBV28 and TRBJ1-2; TRBD1 might be the D (6 bases). The germline V gene has CDR1 MDHEN and CDR2 SYDVKM. The CDR3 is made up of 13 amino acids. V dropped 5 bases and J dropped 4 bases, with 11 bases sitting between them. CDR3 sequence: CASSPQGTYGYTF. In DNA, the CDR3 is TGTGCCAGCAGTCCACAGGGAACCTATGGCTACACCTTC.

The V call is TRBV10-2, the J call TRBJ2-1; no clear D. This CDR3 comprises 11 residues. Germline V gives CDR1 WSHSY, CDR2 SAAADI. The V end lost 3 bases, the J end lost 6 bases, and 3 bases lay between the germline ends. CDR3 loop: CASSELNEQFF. The CDR3 region has the DNA TGCGCCAGCAGTGAACTCAATGAGCAGTTCTTC.

The count of this clone is one. This chain joins TRBV18 and TRBJ2-1; D gene uncertain. Trimming shortened V by 3 bases and J by 4 bases, and 7 bases separated the two germline ends. The CDR3 spans 13 residues. Germline V gene lookup returns CDR1 KGHSH and CDR2 LQKENI. The CDR3: CASSPKAYNEQFF. DNA of the CDR3: TGTGCCAGCTCACCGAAGGCATACAATGAGCAGTTCTTC.

V and J are TRBV9 and TRBJ2-7, with D possibly called TRBD1 or TRBD2 (5 bases each). Germline V gene data show CDR1 as SGDLS and CDR2 as YYNGEE. The CDR3 is 16 amino acids. V lost 0 bases, J lost 6 bases, and 19 bases lay in between. The CDR3 nucleotides read TGTGCCAGCAGCGTAGGAAAGGGACCCAAGGAATCCGAGCAGTACTTC. Protein sequence: CASSVGKGPKESEQYF. Full variable domain (missing parts from reference TRBV9 and TRBJ2-7): DSGVTQTPKHLITATGQRVTLRCSPRSGDLSVYWYQQSLDQGLQFLIQYYNGEERAKGNILERFSAQQFPDLHSELNLSSLELGDSALYFCASSVGKGPKESEQYFGPGTRLTVT.